This TCR beta chain is from a study of PD-L1 blockade in urothelial cancer. Study results and limitations: Below-median pretreatment blood TCR clonality was a predictor of better survival.

The protocol was immunoSEQ multiplex PCR, while the TCRdb copy is restricted to in-frame clones and leaves out a portion. The profile shows about 76,000 clones, around 84% of them singletons. Trimming left V 7 bases short and J 2 bases short, with 7 bases between. This CDR3 region has 11 residues. Germline assignment: CDR1 SQVTM and CDR2 ANQGSEA. Worth noting for this clone: What it binds is unknown.

V and J are TRBV29-1 and TRBJ2-3, with D perhaps TRBD1 (6 bases). Specimen: PBMCs, collected around atezolizumab (anti-PD-L1) treatment. The source of this sequence is a man aged 65 to 79 with urothelial cancer. The CDR3 nucleotides read TGCAGCGGGGACACCACAGATACGCAGTATTTT. It specifies CSGDTTDTQYF.